This TCR beta chain was recovered during a study of blood T cell repertoires in COVID-19. Study-level background: Samples of COVID-19 (acute and convalescent) were obtained from the United States, Italy and Spain. Sources were T cells, B-cell-depleted T cells, or PBMCs; the material itself was cDNA or gDNA.

Study processing details: Reference gene primers were amplified, and this amplification served to estimate nucleated cell counts. Profiled with immunoSEQ multiplex PCR; TCRdb holds only in-frame clones, not every one. V and J calls plus clone size are reproduced from that table; the DNA served to infer D and trimming. The table lists 120,000 to 150,000 clones, around 80% of them singletons. The germline gives CDR1 SGHTA, CDR2 FQGNSA. The V end was cut by 2 bases, the J end by 2 bases, with 6 bases between. The CDR3 sequence is 13 residues long. The origin of this receptor is a man aged 55 to 70 with active or convalescent COVID-19. The sequencing input was peripheral blood. V and J are TRBV7-2 and TRBJ1-1; D not certain. In nucleotides, the CDR3 is TGTGCCAGCAGCTTATCCAGTAACACTGAAGCTTTCTTT. Translated: CASSLSSNTEAFF. The full variable domain, in which reference TRBV7-2 and TRBJ1-1 provide the parts outside the CDR3, is GAGVSQSPSNKVTEKGKDVELRCDPISGHTALYWYRQSLGQGLEFLIYFQGNSAPDKSGLPSDRFSAERTGGSVSTLTIQRTQQEDSAVYLCASSLSSNTEAFFGQGTRLTVV.